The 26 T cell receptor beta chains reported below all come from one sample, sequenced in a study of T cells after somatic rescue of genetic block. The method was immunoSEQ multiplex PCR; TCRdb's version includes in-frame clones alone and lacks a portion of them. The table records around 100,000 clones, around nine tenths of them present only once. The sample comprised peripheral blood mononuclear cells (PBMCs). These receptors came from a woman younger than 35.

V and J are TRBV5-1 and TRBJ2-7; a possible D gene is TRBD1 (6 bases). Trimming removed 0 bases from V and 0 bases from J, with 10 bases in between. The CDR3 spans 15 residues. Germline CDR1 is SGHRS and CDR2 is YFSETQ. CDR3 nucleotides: TGCGCCAGCAGCTTGGGGCAGGGGTTCTCCTACGAGCAGTACTTC. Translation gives CASSLGQGFSYEQYF.

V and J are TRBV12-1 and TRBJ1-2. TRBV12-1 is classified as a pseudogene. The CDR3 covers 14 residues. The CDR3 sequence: CASSQLGGDYGYTF. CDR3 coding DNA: TGTGCCAGCAGCCAGCTGGGGGGTGACTATGGCTACACCTTC.

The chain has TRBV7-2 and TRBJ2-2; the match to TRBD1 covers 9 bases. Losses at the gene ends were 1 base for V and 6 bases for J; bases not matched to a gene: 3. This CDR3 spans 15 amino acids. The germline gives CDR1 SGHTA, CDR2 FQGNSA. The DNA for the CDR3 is TGTGCCAGCAGCTTAGGGACAGGGGAATCCGGGGAGCTGTTTTTT. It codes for CASSLGTGESGELFF.

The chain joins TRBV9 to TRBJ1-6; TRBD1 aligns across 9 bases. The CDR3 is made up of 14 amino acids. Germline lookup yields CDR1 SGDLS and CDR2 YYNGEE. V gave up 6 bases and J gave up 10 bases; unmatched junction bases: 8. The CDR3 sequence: CASKQQGAGSPLHF. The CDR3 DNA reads TGTGCCAGCAAACAACAGGGGGCGGGCTCACCCCTCCACTTT.

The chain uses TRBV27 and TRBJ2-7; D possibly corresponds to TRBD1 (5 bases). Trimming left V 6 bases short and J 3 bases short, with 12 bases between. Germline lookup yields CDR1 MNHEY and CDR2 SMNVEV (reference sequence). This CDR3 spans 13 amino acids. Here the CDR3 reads CASSFNRGYEQYF. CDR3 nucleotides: TGTGCCAGCAGCTTTAATAGGGGCTACGAGCAGTACTTC.

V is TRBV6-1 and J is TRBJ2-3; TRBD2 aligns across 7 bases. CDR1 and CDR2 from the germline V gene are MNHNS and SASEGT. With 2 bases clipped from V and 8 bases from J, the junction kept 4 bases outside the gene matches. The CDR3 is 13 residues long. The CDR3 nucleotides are TGTGCCAGCAGTGAAAGACTAGCCGGTACGCAGTATTTT. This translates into CASSERLAGTQYF.

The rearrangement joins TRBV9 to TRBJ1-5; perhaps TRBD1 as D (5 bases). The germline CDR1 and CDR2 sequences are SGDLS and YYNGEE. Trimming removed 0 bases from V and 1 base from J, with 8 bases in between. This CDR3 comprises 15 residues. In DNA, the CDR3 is TGTGCCAGCAGCGTAGCTGGGGGGAGCAATCAGCCCCAGCATTTT. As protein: CASSVAGGSNQPQHF. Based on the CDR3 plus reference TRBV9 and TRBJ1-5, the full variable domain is DSGVTQTPKHLITATGQRVTLRCSPRSGDLSVYWYQQSLDQGLQFLIQYYNGEERAKGNILERFSAQQFPDLHSELNLSSLELGDSALYFCASSVAGGSNQPQHFGDGTRLSIL.

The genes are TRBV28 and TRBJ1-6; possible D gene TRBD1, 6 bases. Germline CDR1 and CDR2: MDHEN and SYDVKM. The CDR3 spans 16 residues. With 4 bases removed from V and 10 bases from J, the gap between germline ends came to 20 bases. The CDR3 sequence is CASSSLQGGWWSPLHF. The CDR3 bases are TGTGCCAGCAGTTCTCTCCAAGGGGGATGGTGGTCACCCCTCCACTTT. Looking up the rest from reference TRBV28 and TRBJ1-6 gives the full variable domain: DVKVTQSSRYLVKRTGEKVFLECVQDMDHENMFWYRQDPGLGLRLIYFSYDVKMKEKGDIPEGYSVSREKKERFSLILESASTNQTSMYLCASSSLQGGWWSPLHFGNGTRLTVT.

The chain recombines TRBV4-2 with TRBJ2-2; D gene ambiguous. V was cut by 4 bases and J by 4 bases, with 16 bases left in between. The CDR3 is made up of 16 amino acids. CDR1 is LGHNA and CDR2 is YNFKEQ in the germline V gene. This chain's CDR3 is CASSPIREDTTGELFF. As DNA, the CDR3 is TGTGCCAGCAGCCCAATAAGGGAAGACACCACCGGGGAGCTGTTTTTT.

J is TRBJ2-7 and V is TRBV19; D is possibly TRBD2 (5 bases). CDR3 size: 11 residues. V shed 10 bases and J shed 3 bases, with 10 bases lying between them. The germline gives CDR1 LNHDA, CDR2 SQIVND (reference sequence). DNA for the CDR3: TGTGCCATCCCCCGGGGCTACGAGCAGTACTTC. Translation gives CAIPRGYEQYF. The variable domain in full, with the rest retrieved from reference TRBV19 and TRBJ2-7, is DGGITQSPKYLFRKEGQNVTLSCEQNLNHDAMYWYRQDPGQGLRLIYYSQIVNDFQKGDIAEGYSVSREKKESFPLTVTSAQKNPTAFYLCAIPRGYEQYFGPGTRLTVT.

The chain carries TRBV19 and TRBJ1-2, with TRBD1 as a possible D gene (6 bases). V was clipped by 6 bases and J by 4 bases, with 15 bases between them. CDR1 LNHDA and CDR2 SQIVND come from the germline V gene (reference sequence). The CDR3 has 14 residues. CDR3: CASRSRGLGYGYTF. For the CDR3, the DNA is TGTGCCAGTAGGTCGCGGGGGCTAGGCTATGGCTACACCTTC.

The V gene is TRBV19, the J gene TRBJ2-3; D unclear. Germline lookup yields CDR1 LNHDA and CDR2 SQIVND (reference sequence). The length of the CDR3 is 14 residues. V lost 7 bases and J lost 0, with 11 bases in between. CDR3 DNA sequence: TGTGCCAGTAAAGTTTCAGCTAGCACAGATACGCAGTATTTT. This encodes CASKVSASTDTQYF.

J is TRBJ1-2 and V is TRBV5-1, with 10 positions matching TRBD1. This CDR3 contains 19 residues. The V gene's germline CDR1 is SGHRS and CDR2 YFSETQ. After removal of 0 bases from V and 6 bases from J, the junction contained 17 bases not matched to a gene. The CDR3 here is CASSLEPTRTGGYLNGYTF. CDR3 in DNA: TGCGCCAGCAGCTTGGAGCCCACCCGGACAGGGGGGTACCTTAATGGCTACACCTTC. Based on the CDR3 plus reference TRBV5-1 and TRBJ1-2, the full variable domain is KAGVTQTPRYLIKTRGQQVTLSCSPISGHRSVSWYQQTPGQGLQFLFEYFSETQRNKGNFPGRFSGRQFSNSRSEMNVSTLELGDSALYLCASSLEPTRTGGYLNGYTFGSGTRLTVV.

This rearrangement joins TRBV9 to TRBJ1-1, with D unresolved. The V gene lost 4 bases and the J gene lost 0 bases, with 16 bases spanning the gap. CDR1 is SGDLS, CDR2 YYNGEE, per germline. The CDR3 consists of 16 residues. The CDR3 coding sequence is TGTGCCAGCAGCCCCAGGTGGGAGGTCATGAACACTGAAGCTTTCTTT. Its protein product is CASSPRWEVMNTEAFF.

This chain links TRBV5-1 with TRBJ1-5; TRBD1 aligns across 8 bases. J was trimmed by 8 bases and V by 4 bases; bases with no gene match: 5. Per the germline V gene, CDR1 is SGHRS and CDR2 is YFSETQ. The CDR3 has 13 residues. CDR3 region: CASSRTGPEPQHF. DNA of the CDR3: TGCGCCAGCAGCCGGACAGGGCCGGAGCCCCAGCATTTT.

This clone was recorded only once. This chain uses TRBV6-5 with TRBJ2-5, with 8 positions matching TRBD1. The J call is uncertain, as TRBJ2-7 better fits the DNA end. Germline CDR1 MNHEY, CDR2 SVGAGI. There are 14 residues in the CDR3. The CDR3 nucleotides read TGTGCCAGCAGTCCCCGGACAGGGAGCTACGAGCAGTACTTC. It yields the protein CASSPRTGSYEQYF.

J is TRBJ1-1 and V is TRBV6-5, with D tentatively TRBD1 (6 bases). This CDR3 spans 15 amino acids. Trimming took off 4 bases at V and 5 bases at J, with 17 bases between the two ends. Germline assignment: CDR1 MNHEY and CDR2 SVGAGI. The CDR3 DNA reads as TGTGCCAGCAGTTCCCCCCGGGGGGCCGGGACTGAAGCTTTCTTT. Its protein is CASSSPRGAGTEAFF.

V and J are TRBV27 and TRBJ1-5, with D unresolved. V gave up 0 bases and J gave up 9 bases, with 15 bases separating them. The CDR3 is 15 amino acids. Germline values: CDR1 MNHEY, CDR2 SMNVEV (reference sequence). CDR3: CASSLSGRASGPQHF. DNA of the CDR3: TGTGCCAGCAGTTTATCTGGTCGGGCCTCCGGGCCCCAGCATTTT.

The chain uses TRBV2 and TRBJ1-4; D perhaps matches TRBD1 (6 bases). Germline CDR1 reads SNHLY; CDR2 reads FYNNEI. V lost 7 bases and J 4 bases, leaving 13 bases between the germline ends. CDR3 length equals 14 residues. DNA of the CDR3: TGTGCCAGCACCCGGGGACAAATTAATGAAAAACTGTTTTTT. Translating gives CASTRGQINEKLFF.

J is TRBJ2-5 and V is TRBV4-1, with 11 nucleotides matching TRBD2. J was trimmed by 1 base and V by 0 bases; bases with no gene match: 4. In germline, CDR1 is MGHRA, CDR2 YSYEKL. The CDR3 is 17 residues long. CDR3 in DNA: TGCGCCAGCAGCCAAGAGGCTAGCGGGGGGATCCAAGAGACCCAGTACTTC. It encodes CASSQEASGGIQETQYF.

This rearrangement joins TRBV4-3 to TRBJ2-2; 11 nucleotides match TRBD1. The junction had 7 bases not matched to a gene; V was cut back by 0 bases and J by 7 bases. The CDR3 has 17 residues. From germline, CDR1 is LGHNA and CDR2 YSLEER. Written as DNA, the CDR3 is TGCGCCAGCAGCCAAGACGGGGACAGGGGGTTGAACGGGGAGCTGTTTTTT. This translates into CASSQDGDRGLNGELFF.

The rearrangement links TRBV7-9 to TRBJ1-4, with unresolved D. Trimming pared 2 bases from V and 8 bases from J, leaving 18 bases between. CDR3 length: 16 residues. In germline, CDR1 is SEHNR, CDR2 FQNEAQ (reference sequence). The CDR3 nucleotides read TGTGCCAGCAGCTTATTCCCGACGGAGGGTAACGAAAAACTGTTTTTT. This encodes CASSLFPTEGNEKLFF.

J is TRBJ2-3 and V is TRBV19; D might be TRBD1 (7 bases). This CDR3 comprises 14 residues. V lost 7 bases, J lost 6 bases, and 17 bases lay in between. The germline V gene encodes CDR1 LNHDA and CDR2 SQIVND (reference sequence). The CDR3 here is CASNGGRGLDTQYF. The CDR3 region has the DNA TGTGCCAGTAACGGGGGAAGGGGGCTTGATACGCAGTATTTT.

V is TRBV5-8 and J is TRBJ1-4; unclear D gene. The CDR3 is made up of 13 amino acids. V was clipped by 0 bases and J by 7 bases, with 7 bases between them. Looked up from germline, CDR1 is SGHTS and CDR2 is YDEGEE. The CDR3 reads CASSLDGSEKLFF. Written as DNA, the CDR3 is TGTGCCAGCAGCTTGGACGGCAGTGAAAAACTGTTTTTT. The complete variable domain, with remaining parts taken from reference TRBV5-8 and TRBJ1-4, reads EAGVTQSPTHLIKTRGQQATLRCSPISGHTSVYWYQQALGLGLQFLLWYDEGEERNRGNFPPRFSGRQFPNYSSELNVNALELEDSALYLCASSLDGSEKLFFGSGTQLSVL.

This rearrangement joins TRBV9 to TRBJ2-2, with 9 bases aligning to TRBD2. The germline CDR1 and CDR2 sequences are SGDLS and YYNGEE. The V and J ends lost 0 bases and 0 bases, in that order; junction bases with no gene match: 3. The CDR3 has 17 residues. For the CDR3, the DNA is TGTGCCAGCAGCGTAGTTAGCGGGGGAACGAACACCGGGGAGCTGTTTTTT. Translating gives CASSVVSGGTNTGELFF. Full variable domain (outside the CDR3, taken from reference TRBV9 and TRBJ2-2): DSGVTQTPKHLITATGQRVTLRCSPRSGDLSVYWYQQSLDQGLQFLIQYYNGEERAKGNILERFSAQQFPDLHSELNLSSLELGDSALYFCASSVVSGGTNTGELFFGEGSRLTVL.

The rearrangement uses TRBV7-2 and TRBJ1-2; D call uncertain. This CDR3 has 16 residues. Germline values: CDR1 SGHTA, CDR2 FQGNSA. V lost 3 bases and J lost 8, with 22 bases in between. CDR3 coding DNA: TGTGCCAGCAGCTTCCCTTCGGAGGGATGGAGTGGCGGCTACACCTTC. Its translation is CASSFPSEGWSGGYTF.